This T cell receptor (beta chain) was profiled in a study of T cell responses to AZD1222 COVID-19 vaccine (dated by TCRdb to the early 2020s). A note on the overall study: TCR sequencing covered some 250 trial participants: 207 given two doses of AZD1222 and 26 given two doses of MenACWY control vaccine. Enrollment into the trials was organized by age into subgroups of 18-55, 56-69 and 70-plus years, and those subgroups contained roughly 150, 30 and 60 TCR-sequenced participants, respectively.

The CDR3 regions of human TCRbeta chains were subjected to immunosequencing. The paper's processing steps were these. TCRs in the repertoires were compared against a reference library of SARS-CoV-2-specific TCRs that had been generated with the MIRA antigen-specificity platform. Breadth was defined as the fraction of unique TCRs that were SARS-CoV-2-associated, and depth was defined as the fraction of total T cells that were SARS-CoV-2-associated. Using the MIRA data, every spike-specific TCR was mapped to the spike region that the TCR reacted to and assigned to either a CD4 or a CD8 class. Log10-transformed breadth and depth values were compared by one-way ANOVA with Sidak's multiple comparisons tests. Not all clones reach the TCRdb copy of this immuneACCESS table, which keeps in-frame sequences only. Checked studies attribute under half of the gap to unresolved V genes and leave the rest unexplained. V and J calls and clone size are as listed in that table; D and trimming were resolved from the DNA. This sample has 95,000 to 100,000 clones in its table, and approximately 91% of those were observed once. The ten largest clones take up about a sixth of the sample.

Beyond this particular receptor, the publication reports: A significant rise in spike-specific TCR breadth and depth was observed after two AZD1222 doses relative to day 0 and relative to MenACWY recipients. Participants were mostly white British, with more females than males. The authors suggested clonal diversity may have been underestimated. Epitopes outside the regions mutated in the B.1.351 and B.1.1.7 variants were reportedly recognized by nearly half of the unique spike-specific TCRs. Conclusions about previously exposed vaccinees are limited, since just six or seven AZD1222 recipients were seropositive for SARS-CoV-2 at baseline. The vaccine-associated CD4 TCRs covered the entire spike protein, and the dominant responses fell in regions 160-218 and 743-854. Because no day 14 peak-response samples were available, repertoires were characterized only after the peak T cell response. The 56-69-year group was small, and its depth increase did not reach significance, likely because of low power.

The time point label here, explained by the study, means: about 28 days (+/-7) after the second vaccine dose. AZD1222 recipients given second doses at about 4 weeks or at about 12 weeks were pooled, since spike-specific TCR depth and breadth were not found to differ between the two schedules. Samples from vaccinated people were obtained from the UK trials COV001 and COV002, which included a single-blind randomized controlled phase 2/3 trial of AZD1222 (ChAdOx1 nCoV-19) in healthy adults. Trial participant PBMC samples were collected at day 0 and day 28 after the second dose for TCRbeta chain sequencing. Trimming takes 1 base off V and 0 bases off J; junction bases not matched to a gene: 0. The germline V gene (reference sequence) supplies CDR1 LGHDT and CDR2 YNNKEL. Taken from cysteine to phenylalanine, the CDR3 has 15 residues. Just CDR3 DNA is preserved here, 45 bases in frame from base 1. This clone was observed a handful of times. Its target antigen remains unknown. One base away there is no much larger clone; base qualities are not given.

The sequenced sample was peripheral blood, obtained 28 days after the second AZD1222 dose. The source is an adult who received the AZD1222 COVID-19 vaccine. The receptor chain draws on TRBV3-1 (or the pseudogene TRBV3-2) and TRBJ1-5; TRBD1 agrees with 7 junctional bases. The sequenced DNA is TGTGCCAGCAGCCAAGGGACAGGTAGCAATCAGCCCCAGCATTTT. Its protein reads: CASSQGTGSNQPQHF.